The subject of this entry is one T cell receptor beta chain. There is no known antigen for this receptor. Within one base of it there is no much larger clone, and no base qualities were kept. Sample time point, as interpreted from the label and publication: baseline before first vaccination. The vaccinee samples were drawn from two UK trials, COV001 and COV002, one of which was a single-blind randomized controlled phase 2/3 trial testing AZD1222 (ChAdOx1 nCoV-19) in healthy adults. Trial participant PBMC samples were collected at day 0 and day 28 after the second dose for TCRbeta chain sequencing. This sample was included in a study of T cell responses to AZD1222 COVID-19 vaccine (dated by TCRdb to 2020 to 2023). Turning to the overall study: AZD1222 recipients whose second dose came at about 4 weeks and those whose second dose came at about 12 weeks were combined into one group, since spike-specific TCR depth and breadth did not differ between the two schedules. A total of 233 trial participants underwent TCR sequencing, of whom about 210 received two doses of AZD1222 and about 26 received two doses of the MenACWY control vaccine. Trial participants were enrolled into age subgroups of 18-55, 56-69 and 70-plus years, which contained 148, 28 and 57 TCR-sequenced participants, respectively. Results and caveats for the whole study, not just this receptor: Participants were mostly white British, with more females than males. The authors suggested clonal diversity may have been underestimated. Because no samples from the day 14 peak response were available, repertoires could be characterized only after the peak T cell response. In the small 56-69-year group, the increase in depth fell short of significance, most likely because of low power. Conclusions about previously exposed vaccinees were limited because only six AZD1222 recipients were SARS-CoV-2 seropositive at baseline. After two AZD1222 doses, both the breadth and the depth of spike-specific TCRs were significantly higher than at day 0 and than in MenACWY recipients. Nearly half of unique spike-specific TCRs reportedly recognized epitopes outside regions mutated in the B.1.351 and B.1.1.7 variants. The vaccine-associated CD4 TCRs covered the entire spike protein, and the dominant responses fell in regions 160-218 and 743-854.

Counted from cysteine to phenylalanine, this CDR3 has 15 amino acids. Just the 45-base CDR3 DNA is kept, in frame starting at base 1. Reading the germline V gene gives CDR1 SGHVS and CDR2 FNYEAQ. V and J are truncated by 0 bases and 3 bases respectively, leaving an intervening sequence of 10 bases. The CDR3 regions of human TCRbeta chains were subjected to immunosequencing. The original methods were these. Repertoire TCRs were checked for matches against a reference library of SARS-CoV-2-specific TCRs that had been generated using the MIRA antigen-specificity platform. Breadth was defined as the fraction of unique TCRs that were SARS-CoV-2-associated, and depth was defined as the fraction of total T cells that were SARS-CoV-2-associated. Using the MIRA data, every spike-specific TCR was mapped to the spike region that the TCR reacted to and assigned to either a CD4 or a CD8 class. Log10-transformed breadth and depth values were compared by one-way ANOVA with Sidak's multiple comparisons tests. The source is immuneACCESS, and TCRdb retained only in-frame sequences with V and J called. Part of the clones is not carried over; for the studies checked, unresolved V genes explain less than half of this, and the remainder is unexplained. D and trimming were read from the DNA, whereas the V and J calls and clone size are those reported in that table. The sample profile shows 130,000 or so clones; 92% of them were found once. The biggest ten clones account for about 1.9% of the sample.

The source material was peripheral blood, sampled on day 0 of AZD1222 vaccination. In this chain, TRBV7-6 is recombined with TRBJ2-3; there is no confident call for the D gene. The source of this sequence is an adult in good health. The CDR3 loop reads CASSLAYRSTDTQYF. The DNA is TGTGCCAGCAGCTTAGCGTATAGAAGTACAGATACGCAGTATTTT.